Sequencing of this T cell receptor (beta chain) was carried out in a study of blood T cell repertoires in COVID-19. Germline V lookup: CDR1 WNHNN, CDR2 SYGVQD (reference sequence). The CDR3 spans 12 residues. Trimming shortened V by 5 bases and J by 2 bases, and 6 bases separated the two germline ends. Some clones are missing from TCRdb's copy, which holds only in-frame ones; the method was immunoSEQ multiplex PCR. The table lists about 370,000 clones, 80% to 90% of them singletons, with approximately 1% in the top ten. The clonotype comes from a man younger than 30 who had recovered from COVID-19. The sample was PBMCs or T cells enriched from blood (not recorded which). The chain has TRBV10-1 and TRBJ1-1; D is possibly TRBD1 (5 bases). CDR3 sequence (DNA): TGCGCCAGCAGTCAGGGTAACACTGAAGCTTTCTTT. This codes for CASSQGNTEAFF.